This TCR beta chain was sequenced during a study of T-cell reconstitution after alpha-beta-depleted transplantation in children. Study-wide points: Diversity of TCRbeta at day 60 was high in some patients, arising from surviving recipient T cells and thymic progenitors. At around two months after transplant, the alpha-beta T cells were reportedly derived from several hundred expanded clones that came from non-depleted graft cells. T-cell counts and diversity at one year post-transplant came mainly from newly produced T cells.

This CDR3 spans 14 amino acids. Between the trimmed V and J ends, which lost 3 bases and 4 bases, there was a span of 10 bases. This clonotype was recorded many times. As yet, its antigen is unknown. TCRbeta library construction was performed incorporating unique molecular identifiers. MiXCR was run by TCRdb on the PCR reads, yielding one entry per CDR3 protein. In the table there are roughly 100,000 distinct CDR3 sequences, 5% to 6% of which are singletons. This receptor was obtained from a female patient between 2 and 15 years old who had a stem cell transplant for Fanconi anemia, so the T cells may come from the graft donor. The source was PBMCs, mostly from graft donor cells, collected 60 days after TCRalphabeta/CD19-depleted stem cell transplant. This chain uses TRBV12-3 or TRBV12-4 with TRBJ2-4, with D tentatively TRBD1 (6 bases). CDR3 nucleotide sequence: TGTGCCAGCAGTTTTGGTCAGGGGAAAAACATTCAGTACTTC. This codes for CASSFGQGKNIQYF.